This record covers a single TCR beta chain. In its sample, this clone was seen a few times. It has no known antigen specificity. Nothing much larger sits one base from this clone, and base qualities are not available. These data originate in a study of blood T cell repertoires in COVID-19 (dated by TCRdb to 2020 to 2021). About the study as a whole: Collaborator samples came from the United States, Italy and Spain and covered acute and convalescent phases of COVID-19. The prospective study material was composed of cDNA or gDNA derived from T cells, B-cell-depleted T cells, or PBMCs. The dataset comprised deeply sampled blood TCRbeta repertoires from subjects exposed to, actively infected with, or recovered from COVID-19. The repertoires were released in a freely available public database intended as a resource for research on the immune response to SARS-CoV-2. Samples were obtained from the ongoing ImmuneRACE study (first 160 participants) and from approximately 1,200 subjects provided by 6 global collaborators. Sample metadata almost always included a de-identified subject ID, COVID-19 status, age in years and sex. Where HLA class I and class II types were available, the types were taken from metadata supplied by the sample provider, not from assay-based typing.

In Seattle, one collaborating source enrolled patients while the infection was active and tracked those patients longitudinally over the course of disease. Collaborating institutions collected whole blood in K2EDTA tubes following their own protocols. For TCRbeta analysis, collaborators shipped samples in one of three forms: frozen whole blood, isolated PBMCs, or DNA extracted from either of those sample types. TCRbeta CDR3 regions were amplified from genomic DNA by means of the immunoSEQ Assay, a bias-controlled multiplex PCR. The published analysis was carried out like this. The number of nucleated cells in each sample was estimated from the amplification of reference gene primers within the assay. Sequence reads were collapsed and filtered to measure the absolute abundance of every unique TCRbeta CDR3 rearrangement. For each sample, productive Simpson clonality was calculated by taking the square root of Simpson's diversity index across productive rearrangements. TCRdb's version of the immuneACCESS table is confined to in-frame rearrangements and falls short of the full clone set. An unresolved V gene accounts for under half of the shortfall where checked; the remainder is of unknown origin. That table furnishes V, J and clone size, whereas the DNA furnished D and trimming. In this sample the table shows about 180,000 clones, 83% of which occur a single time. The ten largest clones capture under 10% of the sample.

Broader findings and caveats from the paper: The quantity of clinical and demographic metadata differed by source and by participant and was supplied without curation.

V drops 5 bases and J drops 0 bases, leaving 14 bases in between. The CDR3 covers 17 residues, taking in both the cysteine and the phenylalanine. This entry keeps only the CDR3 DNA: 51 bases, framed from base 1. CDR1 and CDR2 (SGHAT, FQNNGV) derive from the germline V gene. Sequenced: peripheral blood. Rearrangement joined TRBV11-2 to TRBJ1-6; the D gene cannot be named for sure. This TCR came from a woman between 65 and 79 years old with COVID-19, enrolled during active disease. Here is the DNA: TGTGCCAGCAGCAAGTCGACCCGGAGCTCCTATAATTCACCCCTCCACTTT. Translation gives CASSKSTRSSYNSPLHF. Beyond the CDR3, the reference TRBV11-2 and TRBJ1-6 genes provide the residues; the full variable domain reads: EAGVAQSPRYKIIEKRQSVAFWCNPISGHATLYWYQQILGQGPKLLIQFQNNGVVDDSQLPKDRFSAERLKGVDSTLKIQPAKLEDSAVYLCASSKSTRSSYNSPLHFGNGTRLTVT.